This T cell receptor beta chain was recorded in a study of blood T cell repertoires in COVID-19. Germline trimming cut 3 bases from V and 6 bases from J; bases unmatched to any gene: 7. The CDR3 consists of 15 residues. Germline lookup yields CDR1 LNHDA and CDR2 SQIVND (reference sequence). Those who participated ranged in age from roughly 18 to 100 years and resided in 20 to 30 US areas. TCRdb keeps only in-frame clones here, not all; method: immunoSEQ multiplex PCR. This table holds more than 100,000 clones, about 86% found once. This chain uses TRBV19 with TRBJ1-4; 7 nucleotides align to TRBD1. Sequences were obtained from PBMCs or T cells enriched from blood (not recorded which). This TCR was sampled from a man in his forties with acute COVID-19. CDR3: CASSIGGRGYEKLFF. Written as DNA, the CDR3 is TGTGCCAGTAGTATTGGTGGCAGGGGGTATGAAAAACTGTTTTTT.